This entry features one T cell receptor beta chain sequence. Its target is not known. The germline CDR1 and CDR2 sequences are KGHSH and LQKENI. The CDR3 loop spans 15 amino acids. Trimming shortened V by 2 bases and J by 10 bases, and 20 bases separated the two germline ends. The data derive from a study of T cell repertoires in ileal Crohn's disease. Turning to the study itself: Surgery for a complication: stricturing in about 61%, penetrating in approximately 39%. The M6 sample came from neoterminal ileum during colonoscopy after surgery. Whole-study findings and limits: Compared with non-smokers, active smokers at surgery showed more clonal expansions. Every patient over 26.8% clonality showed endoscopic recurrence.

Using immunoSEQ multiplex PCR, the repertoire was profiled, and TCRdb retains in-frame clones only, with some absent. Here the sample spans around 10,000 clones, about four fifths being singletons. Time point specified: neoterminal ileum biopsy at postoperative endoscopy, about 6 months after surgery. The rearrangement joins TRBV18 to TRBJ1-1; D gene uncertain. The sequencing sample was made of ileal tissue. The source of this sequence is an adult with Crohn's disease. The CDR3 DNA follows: TGTGCCAGCTCACCAGAAAGTTACACTGGGGAGGGAGCTTTCTTT. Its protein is CASSPESYTGEGAFF.